Listed below are T cell receptor beta chains from one sample, sequenced in a study of T-cell reconstitution after alpha-beta-depleted transplantation in children. TCRdb independently ran MiXCR on the PCR reads; one entry per CDR3 protein. This sample has about 580,000 distinct CDR3 sequences, with roughly a quarter found just once. Here the sequenced sample was PBMCs, taken before TCRalphabeta/CD19-depleted stem cell transplant. These TCRs come from a boy under two years old with Wiskott-Aldrich syndrome, due to receive a stem cell transplant. Both conserved end residues are part of each CDR3. The D gene is left open where the match is weak. Some rows mark clone size as missing; the rest say once, few, many or name a class of expanded clone.

v_call	d_call	clone_size	j_call	cdr3_aa	cdr3_nt
TRBV7-8	NA	NA	TRBJ2-7	CASSLRQLPDEQYF	TGTGCCAGCAGCTTACGCCAGCTTCCCGACGAGCAGTACTTC
TRBV5-1	TRBD1	NA	TRBJ2-7	CASTLTGSSYEQYF	TGCGCCAGCACCCTGACAGGGAGCTCCTACGAGCAGTACTTC
TRBV2	NA	NA	TRBJ2-1	CASSGYSVLSSYNEQFF	TGTGCCAGCAGTGGGTATTCGGTCTTGAGCTCCTACAATGAGCAGTTCTTC
TRBV27	TRBD1	NA	TRBJ1-5	CASSLKRTGNQPQHF	TGTGCCAGCAGCCTAAAAAGGACAGGGAATCAGCCCCAGCATTTT
TRBV7-9	TRBD2	few	TRBJ2-2	CASSFGTTNTGELFF	TGTGCCAGCAGCTTCGGGACTACAAACACCGGGGAGCTGTTTTTT
TRBV12-3/TRBV12-4	TRBD1	NA	TRBJ1-6	CASSPDRGGSPLHF	TGTGCCAGCAGCCCTGACAGGGGCGGTTCACCCCTCCACTTT
TRBV7-9	TRBD1	NA	TRBJ2-7	CASSLVRGRVFEQYF	TGTGCCAGCAGCTTAGTCAGGGGGCGCGTTTTCGAGCAGTACTTC
TRBV20-1	TRBD1	NA	TRBJ2-3	CSATLPGGLTDTQYF	TGCAGTGCTACCCTCCCAGGGGGATTAACAGATACGCAGTATTTT
TRBV5-1	TRBD2	NA	TRBJ2-1	CASSIGTSGNEQFF	TGCGCCAGCAGCATCGGGACTAGCGGCAATGAGCAGTTCTTC
TRBV6-1	TRBD2	NA	TRBJ2-1	CASSELAGGPSEQFF	TGTGCCAGCAGTGAACTAGCGGGAGGGCCTTCTGAGCAGTTCTTC
TRBV15	TRBD2	NA	TRBJ2-1	CATSREAGLAIGNEQFF	TGTGCCACCAGCAGAGAAGCTGGACTAGCGATCGGCAATGAGCAGTTCTTC
TRBV20-1	NA	few	TRBJ2-3	CSALWGRGRDTQYF	TGCAGTGCCCTTTGGGGGAGGGGGAGAGATACGCAGTATTTT
TRBV5-1	NA	few	TRBJ1-5	CASSLDPTRRQPQHF	TGCGCCAGCAGCTTGGACCCCACGAGGCGTCAGCCCCAGCATTTT
TRBV5-1	TRBD2	few	TRBJ2-1	CASSYRLAGVLSYNEQFF	TGCGCCAGCAGCTATCGACTAGCGGGAGTTTTATCCTACAATGAGCAGTTCTTC
TRBV12-3/TRBV12-4	TRBD1	few	TRBJ1-4	CASSGGGQGGEKLFF	TGTGCCAGCAGTGGAGGGGGACAGGGGGGTGAAAAACTGTTTTTT
TRBV28	NA	many	TRBJ2-2	CASSRGGNTGELFF	TGTGCCAGCAGTAGGGGAGGGAACACCGGGGAGCTGTTTTTT
TRBV5-1	TRBD1	NA	TRBJ1-1	CASSGRGQGWGAHTEAFF	TGCGCCAGCAGCGGAAGAGGACAGGGCTGGGGTGCGCACACTGAAGCTTTCTTT
TRBV9	NA	NA	TRBJ2-3	CASSVGVTTDTQYF	TGTGCCAGCAGCGTAGGAGTTACCACAGATACGCAGTATTTT
TRBV10-3	TRBD1	few	TRBJ2-4	CAIKGQGENIQYF	TGTGCCATCAAAGGACAGGGGGAAAACATTCAGTACTTC
TRBV5-1	NA	NA	TRBJ1-1	CASSLGGGRGGAFF	TGCGCCAGCAGCTTGGGCGGGGGGCGCGGCGGAGCTTTCTTT
TRBV5-1	TRBD2	few	TRBJ2-7	CASSSGGGNEQYF	TGCGCCAGCAGCTCGGGCGGGGGGAACGAGCAGTACTTC
TRBV27	NA	few	TRBJ1-3	CASSLIGAGKDTGNTIYF	TGTGCCAGCAGTTTAATTGGGGCAGGGAAAGACACTGGAAACACCATATATTTT